A selection of T cell receptor beta chains follows, all from one sample in a study of blood T cell repertoires in COVID-19. Data came from immunoSEQ multiplex PCR; TCRdb stores just in-frame clones and leaves some out. The data hold under 200,000 clones, with roughly 70% observed a single time. Sequenced sample: peripheral blood. Every receptor here comes from a woman older than 75 with acute or convalescent COVID-19. The conserved cysteine and the conserved F or W are not part of the CDR3 here. The order of the fields is V gene, J gene, CDR3 protein.

TRBV5-5	TRBJ1-1	ASSLAVGQGVTEAF
TRBV10-3	TRBJ1-4	AISAGRDEKLF
TRBV9	TRBJ2-7	ASSVGTGTYEQY
TRBV20-1	TRBJ2-6	SASLGTGANVLT
TRBV5-1	TRBJ2-3	ASSLVDPGDTQY
TRBV5-6	TRBJ1-5	ASSLYHSNQPQH
TRBV18	TRBJ1-2	ASSQQDRGHGYT
TRBV28	TRBJ1-2	ASDGRARGYT
TRBV28	TRBJ2-1	ASSFTQGNEQF
TRBV5-1	TRBJ2-1	ASSIIAPAAEQF
TRBV3-1/TRBV3-2	TRBJ2-2	ASSQGLPGLAGGTGELF
TRBV7-2	TRBJ1-2	ASSLVPGQGGYGYT
TRBV11-2	TRBJ2-1	ASSPGSSSYNEQF
TRBV7-8	TRBJ1-1	ASRPTGALNTEAF
TRBV11-2	TRBJ2-3	ASSFRGSGTDTQY
TRBV7-8	TRBJ2-7	ASSSQWTIRAYEQY
TRBV18	TRBJ1-1	ASSPSEGWNTEAF
TRBV28	TRBJ2-7	ASSQDSPHEQY
TRBV2	TRBJ1-6	ASRGAPDSPLH
TRBV6-5	TRBJ2-1	ASRYGTSGTNEQF
TRBV5-1	TRBJ2-3	ASSFTPGDTQY
TRBV2	TRBJ2-3	ASSASGQDGDTQY
TRBV7-9	TRBJ1-6	ASSGAGGSYNSPLH
TRBV19	TRBJ1-2	ASSLGANYGYT
TRBV10-3	TRBJ1-4	AISESTASGINEKLF
TRBV28	TRBJ2-7	ASSLGTWPHEQY